The 7 T cell receptor beta chains reported below all come from one sample, sequenced in a study of technical replicates of blood from a handful of donors. Measured with immunoSEQ multiplex PCR; TCRdb has only the in-frame clones, and not every one. The sample holds around 72,000 clones, more than 85% seen once. The sample comprised PBMCs. The receptors here all came from a human donor in good health. Some clones in this sample may be carry-over from other donors' samples.

The rearrangement uses TRBV4-1 and TRBJ1-1; tentatively, D is TRBD1 (6 bases). The length of the CDR3 is 17 residues. The germline gives CDR1 MGHRA, CDR2 YSYEKL. Trimming cost V 4 bases and J 1 base, with 19 bases left between them. The CDR3 DNA follows: TGCGCCAGCAGCCGGATACTACGAGGACAGACGAACACTGAAGCTTTCTTT. The encoded protein is CASSRILRGQTNTEAFF.

The J gene is TRBJ1-2, the V gene TRBV23-1; no firm D call. TRBV23-1 is an open reading frame whose function is uncertain. The CDR3 runs to 14 residues. Trimming left V 3 bases short and J 1 base short, with 9 bases between. In nucleotides, the CDR3 is TGCGCCAGCAGTCAGAGGAATGATAACTATGGCTACACCTTC. Its protein is CASSQRNDNYGYTF.

The chain joins TRBV9 to TRBJ1-1; 8 bases map to TRBD1. Germline V gives CDR1 SGDLS, CDR2 YYNGEE. With V trimmed by 2 bases and J by 3 bases, 0 bases remained unmatched. The CDR3 totals 13 residues. The CDR3 DNA reads TGTGCCAGCAGCGTGGGACAGGACACTGAAGCTTTCTTT. Translating gives CASSVGQDTEAFF.

V usage is TRBV4-3 and J usage is TRBJ2-1; D might be TRBD2 (5 bases). The CDR3 is 13 amino acids. Germline V CDR1 and CDR2: LGHNA, YSLEER. The V gene lost 5 bases and the J gene lost 7 bases, with 12 bases spanning the gap. The CDR3 DNA reads TGCGCCAGCAGCTTCGGGATGGGGAATGAGCAGTTCTTC. This codes for CASSFGMGNEQFF.

This clone appeared once. This chain joins TRBV18 and TRBJ2-7, with a tentative D call TRBD2 (5 bases). Per germline, CDR1 KGHSH and CDR2 LQKENI. CDR3 size: 14 residues. V gave up 5 bases and J gave up 3 bases, with 14 bases separating them. The CDR3 sequence is CASSSMRADYEQYF. The CDR3, as DNA: TGTGCCAGCTCATCCATGAGGGCGGACTACGAGCAGTACTTC.

The chain combines TRBV4-3 with TRBJ2-1; no clear D. Trimming took 4 bases from V and 9 from J, leaving 10 bases between them. The CDR3 runs 12 residues. Germline CDR1 and CDR2: LGHNA and YSLEER. The CDR3 bases are TGCGCCAGCAGCCGCGGTATGGGTGAGCAGTTCTTC. Encoded protein: CASSRGMGEQFF.

The CDR3 protein is CASSPRIAASNEQFF. CDR3 DNA: TGTGCCAGCAGCCCTCGGATAGCCGCTAGCAATGAGCAGTTCTTC. V usage is TRBV7-3 and J usage is TRBJ2-1; D not certain. The V gene lost 5 bases and the J gene lost 6 bases, with 17 bases spanning the gap. CDR3 size: 15 residues. CDR1 and CDR2 (germline): SGHTA, FQGTGA.